These 30 T cell receptor beta chains were all obtained from the same sample, sequenced in a study of blood T cell repertoires in COVID-19. TCRdb's table, derived via immunoSEQ multiplex PCR, lists solely in-frame clones and lacks some. This sample has about 330,000 clones, with about 89% found just once. Sequenced: peripheral blood. These TCRs come from a man aged 18 to 30 who had recovered from COVID-19.

The chain links TRBV12-5 to TRBJ1-6; 7 bases are a match to TRBD1. The CDR3 covers 14 residues. Germline CDR1 reads LGHNT; CDR2 reads FRNRAP. The ends lost 6 bases at V and 7 bases at J; junction bases unmatched: 6. The CDR3 spells CASGRGQENSPLHF. The CDR3, as DNA: TGTGCTAGTGGCCGCGGACAGGAAAATTCACCCCTCCACTTT.

The table lists this clone with a few counts. The chain uses TRBV7-9 and TRBJ2-2; a weak D match, TRBD2 (6 bases). V lost 4 bases and J lost 6, with 6 bases in between. Per the germline V gene, CDR1 is SEHNR and CDR2 is FQNEAQ (reference sequence). CDR3 length: 12 residues. The CDR3 here is CASSSGAGELFF. The CDR3, as DNA: TGTGCCAGCAGCTCGGGGGCCGGGGAGCTGTTTTTT. The complete variable domain, with remaining parts taken from reference TRBV7-9 and TRBJ2-2, reads DTGVSQNPRHKITKRGQNVTFRCDPISEHNRLYWYRQTLGQGPEFLTYFQNEAQLEKSRLLSDRFSAERPKGSFSTLEIQRTEQGDSAMYLCASSSGAGELFFGEGSRLTVL.

This clone appeared a few times. The V gene is TRBV4-2, the J gene TRBJ2-2; 7 bases align to TRBD1. This CDR3 comprises 17 residues. In germline, CDR1 is LGHNA, CDR2 YNFKEQ. The V gene end was trimmed by 1 base and the J gene end by 5 bases; junction bases not matched to a gene: 10. CDR3 region: CASSQAGAGGRTGELFF. As DNA, the CDR3 is TGTGCCAGCAGCCAAGCTGGGGCAGGGGGTAGAACCGGGGAGCTGTTTTTT.

The chain's CDR3 is CASSQVGAPTDTQYF. In DNA form, the CDR3 reads TGCGCCAGCAGCCAAGTTGGGGCTCCCACAGATACGCAGTATTTT. This chain connects TRBV4-3 to TRBJ2-3; D is possibly TRBD1 (5 bases). From germline, CDR1 is LGHNA and CDR2 YSLEER. V lost 1 base to trimming and J lost 2 bases, with 10 bases between them. CDR3 size: 15 residues.

This clone was seen a single time. The V call is TRBV19, the J call TRBJ2-1; 9 positions match TRBD1. The CDR3 loop spans 16 amino acids. With 3 bases clipped from V and 3 bases from J, the junction kept 6 bases outside the gene matches. Germline values: CDR1 LNHDA, CDR2 SQIVND (reference sequence). CDR3 nucleotides: TGTGCCAGTAGTATTGAGGGACAGGGAGGCTACAATGAGCAGTTCTTC. As protein: CASSIEGQGGYNEQFF. Complete variable domain (other parts from reference TRBV19 and TRBJ2-1): DGGITQSPKYLFRKEGQNVTLSCEQNLNHDAMYWYRQDPGQGLRLIYYSQIVNDFQKGDIAEGYSVSREKKESFPLTVTSAQKNPTAFYLCASSIEGQGGYNEQFFGPGTRLTVL.

The V and J genes are TRBV11-2 and TRBJ2-5, with 10 bases lining up with TRBD2. With 1 base clipped from V and 4 bases from J, the junction kept 6 bases outside the gene matches. The CDR3 contains 16 residues. The germline V gene has CDR1 SGHAT and CDR2 FQNNGV. CDR3 nucleotides: TGTGCCAGCAGCTTAGTAGCGGGGGGCGGGGTAGAGACCCAGTACTTC. It yields the protein CASSLVAGGGVETQYF.

The rearrangement links TRBV5-1 to TRBJ1-1, with TRBD1 identical over 7 bases. CDR1 is SGHRS, CDR2 YFSETQ, per germline. Unmatched junction bases numbered 7, after V lost 4 bases and J lost 1 base. The CDR3 has 15 amino acids. The CDR3: CASSVQGVRNTEAFF. CDR3 bases: TGCGCCAGCAGCGTTCAGGGGGTCAGGAACACTGAAGCTTTCTTT.

The chain joins TRBV19 to TRBJ1-4; 10 nucleotides align to TRBD1. Trimming at V came to 6 bases and at J to 6 bases, leaving 7 bases not matched to a gene. CDR1 and CDR2 (germline): LNHDA, SQIVND (reference sequence). This CDR3 is 15 amino acids long. The CDR3 nucleotides are TGTGCCAGTAGGGCCAGACAGGGGGCGGATGAAAAACTGTTTTTT. Translation: CASRARQGADEKLFF.

In nucleotides, the CDR3 is TGTGCCAGCTCACCGGGTCGCGGGCCCTCCTACGAGCAGTACTTC. The encoded protein is CASSPGRGPSYEQYF. V gene TRBV18 combines with J gene TRBJ2-7, with TRBD2 as a possible D gene (5 bases). The CDR3 has 15 residues. The V and J ends lost 3 bases and 0 bases respectively, with 12 bases between them. Germline-derived CDR1 and CDR2 are KGHSH and LQKENI.

The V gene is TRBV15, the J gene TRBJ1-5; 7 bases match TRBD1. Germline values: CDR1 LNHNV, CDR2 YYDKDF (reference sequence). The V and J ends lost 2 bases and 5 bases, in that order; junction bases with no gene match: 6. The CDR3 is 15 amino acids. This CDR3 reads CATSRLDREDQPQHF. The CDR3 DNA reads as TGTGCCACCAGCAGATTAGACAGGGAGGATCAGCCCCAGCATTTT. Full variable domain (outside the CDR3, taken from reference TRBV15 and TRBJ1-5): DAMVIQNPRYQVTQFGKPVTLSCSQTLNHNVMYWYQQKSSQAPKLLFHYYDKDFNNEADTPDNFQSRRPNTSFCFLDIRSPGLGDTAMYLCATSRLDREDQPQHFGDGTRLSIL.

The chain recombines TRBV14 with TRBJ2-1; 10 nucleotides match TRBD2. J gave up 5 bases and V 3 bases, and 7 bases lay outside the gene matches. In germline, CDR1 is SGHDN, CDR2 FVKESK. There are 16 residues in the CDR3. The CDR3 loop reads CASSHFSGRSHNEQFF. The DNA of the CDR3 is TGTGCCAGCAGCCATTTTAGCGGGAGGTCCCACAATGAGCAGTTCTTC.

The chain combines TRBV7-2 with TRBJ1-2; D may be TRBD1 (5 bases). This CDR3 is built from 13 residues. Germline V lookup: CDR1 SGHTA, CDR2 FQGNSA. Trimming shortened V by 3 bases and J by 8 bases, and 13 bases separated the two germline ends. CDR3 residues: CASSFRAGQGYTF. The CDR3 nucleotides read TGTGCCAGCAGCTTCCGGGCAGGGCAGGGCTACACCTTC.

V and J are TRBV5-6 and TRBJ2-5; weak D call: TRBD2 (5 bases). Trimming cost V 4 bases and J 3 bases, with 16 bases left between them. Germline V gene lookup returns CDR1 SGHDT and CDR2 YYEEEE. The CDR3 length is 15 residues. The chain's CDR3 is CASSPLGLREETQYF. In nucleotides, the CDR3 is TGTGCCAGCAGCCCGTTAGGACTCCGGGAAGAGACCCAGTACTTC.

V and J are TRBV24-1 and TRBJ2-1; 7 nucleotides line up with TRBD2. This CDR3 has 13 amino acids. Germline lookup yields CDR1 KGHDR and CDR2 SFDVKD. V lost 4 bases, J lost 7 bases, and 3 bases stayed unmatched. The chain's CDR3 is CATSDLGGNEQFF. DNA of the CDR3: TGTGCCACCAGTGACCTCGGGGGGAATGAGCAGTTCTTC.

CDR3 region: CASSRDRETSLNTEAFF. CDR3 bases: TGCGCCAGCAGTCGGGACAGGGAGACATCTTTGAACACTGAAGCTTTCTTT. The J gene is TRBJ1-1, the V gene TRBV10-1; 9 bases line up with TRBD1. The germline V gene encodes CDR1 WNHNN and CDR2 SYGVQD (reference sequence). CDR3 size: 17 residues. Trimming cost V 5 bases and J 0 bases; bases outside gene matches: 10.

The gene calls are TRBV27 and TRBJ2-7, with D possibly being TRBD2 (6 bases). Trimming took 3 bases from V and 1 from J, leaving 10 bases between them. The CDR3 loop spans 14 amino acids. Germline V gene sequence: CDR1 MNHEY, CDR2 SMNVEV (reference sequence). The CDR3 nucleotides are TGTGCCAGCAGTTTGGGCAGCGGGTCCTACGAGCAGTACTTC. Its protein is CASSLGSGSYEQYF.

The V gene is TRBV10-3, the J gene TRBJ2-7; a weak D match, TRBD1 (6 bases). From germline, CDR1 is ENHRY and CDR2 SYGVKD. Trimming left V 0 bases short and J 3 bases short, with 9 bases between. The CDR3 extends over 14 amino acids. The CDR3 protein is CAISESGTNYEQYF. CDR3 DNA sequence: TGTGCCATCAGTGAGTCGGGGACAAACTACGAGCAGTACTTC.

The rearrangement uses TRBV19 and TRBJ1-2; 7 bases line up with TRBD1. The CDR3 totals 15 residues. V trimming: 4 bases; J trimming: 0 bases; junction bases outside the gene matches: 5. From germline, CDR1 is LNHDA and CDR2 SQIVND (reference sequence). In DNA form, the CDR3 reads TGTGCCAGTAGTACATCGGACAGGCCTAACTATGGCTACACCTTC. Translation gives CASSTSDRPNYGYTF.

This chain connects TRBV7-2 to TRBJ2-2; 10 bases map to TRBD1. V was pared by 1 base and J by 7 bases, with 0 bases of the junction left unmatched. The CDR3 contains 14 residues. Looked up from germline, CDR1 is SGHTA and CDR2 is FQGNSA. CDR3 in DNA: TGTGCCAGCAGCTTAGGGACAGGGGGCGGGGAGCTGTTTTTT. Protein sequence: CASSLGTGGGELFF.

The chain couples TRBV19 to TRBJ2-3; tentative D call: TRBD1 (6 bases). The CDR3 length is 13 residues. In germline, CDR1 is LNHDA, CDR2 SQIVND (reference sequence). V lost 6 bases and J lost 4, with 11 bases in between. CDR3 protein: CASSQQGADTQYF. The CDR3 DNA sequence: TGTGCCAGTAGCCAACAGGGAGCAGATACGCAGTATTTT.

The chain combines TRBV7-9 with TRBJ2-2; a weak D match, TRBD2 (5 bases). This CDR3 contains 15 residues. V lost 1 base and J 6 bases, leaving 12 bases between the germline ends. Germline CDR1 SEHNR, CDR2 FQNEAQ (reference sequence). In DNA, the CDR3 is TGTGCCAGCAGCTTAGATAAGCCTAGCCCCGGGGAGCTGTTTTTT. This gives the protein CASSLDKPSPGELFF.

The V call is TRBV18, the J call TRBJ1-2; D gene unclear. The germline V and J ends were trimmed by 2 bases and 4 bases, with 14 bases remaining between them. The CDR3 loop spans 15 amino acids. Germline loops: CDR1 KGHSH, CDR2 LQKENI. The CDR3 sequence: CASSPREGEFYGYTF. The CDR3 DNA is TGTGCCAGCTCACCAAGGGAGGGCGAATTCTATGGCTACACCTTC.

Turning to this clone: An end of the junction does not agree with germline; a read error may underlie this. V gene TRBV7-7 combines with J gene TRBJ2-1, with 8 bases aligning to TRBD2. CDR1 SSHAT and CDR2 FNYEAQ come from the germline V gene (reference sequence). The length of the CDR3 is 15 residues. In DNA, the CDR3 is TGTGCTAGCAGCGCCGGGGGGGGAAAACATCGGGAGCAGTTCTTC. Translating it yields CASSAGGGKHREQFF.

The chain has TRBV11-3 and TRBJ1-1; 7 nucleotides line up with TRBD1. The CDR3 has 14 residues. Germline V gives CDR1 SGHNT, CDR2 YENEEA. The V and J ends lost 5 bases and 1 base, in that order; junction bases with no gene match: 4. CDR3 sequence: CASSERQGNTEAFF. In DNA form, the CDR3 reads TGTGCCAGCAGCGAAAGACAGGGGAACACTGAAGCTTTCTTT.

The chain joins TRBV2 to TRBJ2-3; a possible D gene is TRBD2 (6 bases). This CDR3 region has 15 residues. Germline V gives CDR1 SNHLY, CDR2 FYNNEI. V dropped 6 bases and J dropped 2 bases, with 15 bases sitting between them. The CDR3 sequence: CASRVGLANTDTQYF. The CDR3 DNA follows: TGTGCCAGCAGAGTGGGACTTGCTAACACAGATACGCAGTATTTT.

The rearrangement uses TRBV27 and TRBJ1-6; D might be TRBD1 (5 bases). The CDR3 sequence is 14 residues long. V was clipped by 8 bases and J by 8 bases, with 16 bases between them. Germline CDR1 reads MNHEY; CDR2 reads SMNVEV (reference sequence). CDR3 residues: CASDSAEDHSPLHF. CDR3 bases: TGTGCCAGCGACAGTGCCGAAGATCATTCACCCCTCCACTTT.

This chain joins TRBV18 and TRBJ1-5; 7 bases are shared with TRBD1. V dropped 5 bases and J dropped 4; count of bases not matched to a gene: 2. The CDR3 covers 13 residues. Per the germline V gene, CDR1 is KGHSH and CDR2 is LQKENI. The CDR3 is CASSRTGNQPQHF. For the CDR3, the DNA is TGTGCCAGCTCAAGGACAGGTAATCAGCCCCAGCATTTT.

The chain couples TRBV12-3 or TRBV12-4 to TRBJ2-1, with D perhaps matching TRBD1 (5 bases). The CDR3 extends over 13 amino acids. Trimming shortened V by 4 bases and J by 5 bases, and 9 bases separated the two germline ends. The CDR3 region has the DNA TGTGCCAGCAGTTCGGACATCCACAATGAGCAGTTCTTC. Translating gives CASSSDIHNEQFF.

The V gene is TRBV2, the J gene TRBJ2-7; 10 bases align to TRBD2. In germline, CDR1 is SNHLY, CDR2 FYNNEI. CDR3 size: 17 residues. Trimming took 6 bases from V and 2 from J; bases not matched to a gene: 13. CDR3 in DNA: TGTGCCAGCAGAACTCCCGGCAGGACTAGCGGCCCCTACGAGCAGTACTTC. It is translated as CASRTPGRTSGPYEQYF.

This rearrangement joins TRBV9 to TRBJ2-3; 7 nucleotides line up with TRBD2. The CDR3 totals 14 residues. CDR1 is SGDLS, CDR2 YYNGEE, per germline. The V gene end was trimmed by 6 bases and the J gene end by 0 bases; junction bases not matched to a gene: 4. The CDR3 region has the DNA TGTGCCAGCAACCCGGGGGGAAGCACAGATACGCAGTATTTT. Translated, it gives CASNPGGSTDTQYF.